The present T cell receptor beta chain was sequenced within a study of T cell repertoires in cytomegalovirus infection. Across the study: Selected CMV epitopes included recently identified HLA-C-restricted ones as well as well-studied HLA-B-restricted ones. Study-level findings and limits: Summed frequency of shared TCR beta families picked out CMV carriers who also had the relevant HLA.

Germline V gene data show CDR1 as MGHRA and CDR2 as YSYEKL. The length of the CDR3 is 15 residues. The ends were cut back, 1 base at V and 3 bases at J, with 12 bases in the middle. MiXCR, run by TCRdb on the reads, gives a single entry per CDR3 protein. The repertoire holds roughly 920,000 distinct CDR3 sequences, around 31% seen once, with over 11% in the top ten. Comments on this clonotype: Its antigen is undetermined.

The chain carries TRBV4-1 and TRBJ1-2; possibly TRBD1 for D (6 bases). This clonotype was obtained from a human donor in good health (CMV status not recorded). Some clones in this sample may be carry-over from other donors' samples. The specimen comprised cultured CD8+ T cells from PBMCs, sampled from culture after CMV antigen stimulation. The CDR3 loop is CASSQGGALDYGYTF. The CDR3 DNA follows: TGCGCCAGCAGCCAAGGGGGGGCGCTGGACTATGGCTACACCTTC.